The 18 T cell receptor beta chains in this list originate from one sample, sequenced in a study of T cell repertoires in cytomegalovirus infection. TCRdb re-called the reads through MiXCR, storing one row per CDR3 protein. Of 55,000 to 85,000 distinct CDR3 sequences in the sample, 3.5% to 4% are singletons; the top ten hold under 25%. The specimen sequenced was PBMCs. The receptors here all came from a human donor in good health (CMV status not recorded). Some clones in this sample may be carry-over from other donors' samples.

This clonotype was seen repeatedly, ten times or more. J is TRBJ2-3 and V is TRBV7-2, with D uncertain. Germline loops: CDR1 SGHTA, CDR2 FQGNSA. This CDR3 is built from 14 residues. Trimming removed 0 bases at V and 1 base at J, with 5 bases between. CDR3 residues: CASSLAERTDTQYF. CDR3 DNA: TGTGCCAGCAGCTTAGCGGAGCGCACAGATACGCAGTATTTT.

There are many counts of this clonotype. V gene TRBV7-2 combines with J gene TRBJ2-7; D ambiguous. This CDR3 contains 15 residues. Looked up from germline, CDR1 is SGHTA and CDR2 is FQGNSA. The ends were cut back, 2 bases at V and 5 bases at J, with 16 bases in the middle. Here the CDR3 reads CASSLSSAAPNEQYF. CDR3 nucleotides: TGTGCCAGCAGCTTATCGTCAGCTGCTCCTAACGAGCAGTACTTC.

In its sample, this clonotype was seen many times. The chain carries TRBV7-2 and TRBJ2-1, with TRBD2 as a possible D gene (5 bases). This CDR3 has 16 amino acids. Trimming shortened V by 1 base and J by 4 bases, and 14 bases separated the two germline ends. Germline CDR1 is SGHTA and CDR2 is FQGNSA. The CDR3 here is CASSLDRSSRYNEQFF. The DNA for the CDR3 is TGTGCCAGCAGCTTAGATCGGTCTAGCAGGTACAATGAGCAGTTCTTC.

This clonotype has at least ten counts. The rearrangement uses TRBV20-1 and TRBJ2-3, with unresolved D. V was pared by 3 bases and J by 3 bases, with 16 bases between. The CDR3 has 15 residues. Germline V CDR1 and CDR2: DFQATT, SNEGSKA (reference sequence). CDR3 nucleotides: TGCAGTGCTAGCAGTCTAGACCCTACGACAGATACGCAGTATTTT. It specifies CSASSLDPTTDTQYF.

This clonotype was detected many times. This chain links TRBV7-2 with TRBJ1-1; D possibly corresponds to TRBD1 (5 bases). Germline V gene lookup returns CDR1 SGHTA and CDR2 FQGNSA. V lost 0 bases, J lost 10 bases, and 9 bases lay in between. CDR3 length equals 12 residues. Here the CDR3 DNA reads TGTGCCAGCAGCTTAGCGGGGGTGTCAGCTTTCTTT. Translation gives CASSLAGVSAFF.

In this sample, this clonotype turned up many times. The genes are TRBV19 and TRBJ2-1; D perhaps matches TRBD2 (6 bases). The CDR3 sequence is 15 residues long. Germline CDR1 LNHDA, CDR2 SQIVND (reference sequence). V dropped 5 bases and J dropped 4 bases, with 15 bases sitting between them. The CDR3 protein is CASSPPGRQYNEQFF. In nucleotides, the CDR3 is TGTGCCAGTAGTCCCCCGGGGAGGCAGTACAATGAGCAGTTCTTC.

In this sample, this clonotype turned up many times. The chain joins TRBV7-2 to TRBJ2-5, with TRBD1 matching over 7 bases. Germline CDR1 reads SGHTA; CDR2 reads FQGNSA. V lost 5 bases and J lost 5; bases outside the gene matches: 11. The CDR3 loop spans 15 amino acids. DNA of the CDR3: TGTGCCAGCAGCCGCCCGACAGGGTGGTGGGAGACCCAGTACTTC. Residues: CASSRPTGWWETQYF. Supplemented by reference TRBV7-2 and TRBJ2-5, the full variable domain reads GAGVSQSPSNKVTEKGKDVELRCDPISGHTALYWYRQSLGQGLEFLIYFQGNSAPDKSGLPSDRFSAERTGGSVSTLTIQRTQQEDSAVYLCASSRPTGWWETQYFGPGTRLLVL.

At least ten counts were recorded for this clonotype. The CDR3 loop is CLSGAGGTMGETQYF. The DNA of the CDR3 is TGTCTCAGCGGGGCCGGAGGCACAATGGGGGAGACCCAGTACTTC. The V call is TRBV7-2, the J call TRBJ2-5; the match to TRBD2 covers 7 bases. CDR3 size: 15 residues. Germline values: CDR1 SGHTA, CDR2 FQGNSA.

This clonotype was counted many times. The chain joins TRBV29-1 to TRBJ2-7, with D perhaps TRBD2 (6 bases). Deletions cut 4 bases from V and 2 bases from J, with 6 bases between. Germline V gene data show CDR1 as SQVTM and CDR2 as ANQGSEA. CDR3 size: 11 residues. The CDR3 DNA reads TGCAGCGTTGCGGGGGCCTACGAGCAGTACTTC. Residues: CSVAGAYEQYF.

This clonotype was counted ten times or more. V is TRBV7-9 and J is TRBJ2-2; D gene uncertain. Trimming cost V 1 base and J 4 bases, with 7 bases left between them. Germline CDR1 reads SEHNR; CDR2 reads FQNEAQ (reference sequence). This CDR3 has 14 residues. The CDR3 loop is CASSLVHLTGELFF. The CDR3 nucleotides are TGTGCCAGCAGCTTAGTCCATCTCACCGGGGAGCTGTTTTTT.

This clonotype was seen more than once but under ten times. The chain couples TRBV7-2 to TRBJ2-7, with 13 positions matching TRBD2. Looked up from germline, CDR1 is SGHTA and CDR2 is FQGNSA. This CDR3 spans 16 amino acids. Trimming took 3 bases from V and 1 from J; bases not matched to a gene: 3. The CDR3 loop is CASSLGGLAGSYEQYF. The CDR3 bases are TGTGCCAGCAGCTTGGGGGGACTAGCGGGGTCCTACGAGCAGTACTTC.

This clonotype showed up many times. This chain links TRBV7-3 with TRBJ1-2, with 7 nucleotides matching TRBD1. This CDR3 is built from 13 residues. V gave up 6 bases and J gave up 3 bases; unmatched junction bases: 4. CDR1 and CDR2 from the germline V gene are SGHTA and FQGTGA. For the CDR3, the DNA is TGTGCCAGCAGTTACGACAGGGACTATGGCTACACCTTC. This translates into CASSYDRDYGYTF.

This clonotype was found many times. This chain connects TRBV7-2 to TRBJ1-1; D remains unclear. Germline V lookup: CDR1 SGHTA, CDR2 FQGNSA. Between the trimmed V and J ends, which lost 5 bases and 7 bases, there was a span of 8 bases. The CDR3 contains 11 residues. CDR3 region: CASSPLHEAFF. In DNA form, the CDR3 reads TGTGCCAGCAGCCCCCTTCATGAAGCTTTCTTT.

This clonotype was counted at least ten times. This chain connects TRBV13 to TRBJ2-2; D unclear. V lost 5 bases to trimming and J lost 6 bases, with 19 bases between them. CDR3 length: 16 residues. CDR1 and CDR2 (germline): PRHDT, FYEKMQ (reference sequence). CDR3 in DNA: TGTGCCAGCAGCCCCGGTTCCCTAGTCACCCCCGGGGAGCTGTTTTTT. Its translation: CASSPGSLVTPGELFF.

The chain employs TRBV7-2 and TRBJ2-3; 8 nucleotides align to TRBD2. From germline, CDR1 is SGHTA and CDR2 FQGNSA. The CDR3 is 16 amino acids. J gave up 4 bases and V 4 bases, and 10 bases lay outside the gene matches. CDR3 nucleotides: TGTGCCAGCAGCTCAATGAGCGGGAGTGGCGCAGATACGCAGTATTTT. Residues: CASSSMSGSGADTQYF.

This clonotype showed up many times. The gene calls are TRBV2 and TRBJ2-3, with a tentative D call TRBD1 (6 bases). The CDR3 totals 12 residues. Germline V gene lookup returns CDR1 SNHLY and CDR2 FYNNEI. V shed 8 bases and J shed 4 bases, with 10 bases lying between them. The CDR3 DNA reads TGTGCCAGCTTGGGGGCGGCAGATACGCAGTATTTT. Amino acids: CASLGAADTQYF.

This clonotype has ten or more counts. The chain has TRBV30 and TRBJ1-1; D call uncertain. This CDR3 contains 12 residues. CDR1 GTSNPN and CDR2 SVGIG come from the germline V gene (reference sequence). Trimming stripped 0 bases from V and 6 bases from J, with 8 bases between. CDR3 residues: CAWSVIGPEAFF. CDR3 nucleotide sequence: TGTGCCTGGAGTGTAATCGGTCCTGAAGCTTTCTTT.

This clonotype occurred many times. This chain links TRBV12-3 or TRBV12-4 with TRBJ2-3; the D is unclear. The CDR3 runs to 14 residues. The germline V and J ends were trimmed by 5 bases and 8 bases, with 17 bases remaining between them. The CDR3 sequence is CASSTFSGVGTQYF. The DNA for the CDR3 is TGTGCCAGCAGTACTTTTTCTGGTGTAGGTACGCAGTATTTT.